This T cell receptor (beta chain) was obtained from a study of graft-versus-host responses after intestinal transplantation (dated by TCRdb to the early 2020s). With respect to the entire study: Multivisceral, liver-intestinal, or isolated intestinal transplants were received by the recipients. Anti-thymocyte globulin induction was given to all recipients, followed by maintenance tacrolimus and steroids for two to four years. Graft-versus-host and host-versus-graft alloreactive T cell clones were tracked in the graft, circulation and bone marrow after intestinal transplantation using bulk TCR-beta CDR3 sequencing. Alloreactive clones were identified by sequencing pre-transplant mixed lymphocyte reaction products and comparing these products with unstimulated pre-transplant donor and recipient T cells. The cohort enrolled roughly 25 intestinal transplant recipients including one retransplant, and a few patients lacking pretransplant specimens were excluded. A peak of at least 4% donor T cells among recipient peripheral blood mononuclear cells was the definition used for donor T cell macrochimerism. Instead of going to the commercial service, samples from a few later patients were sequenced in-house on an Illumina MiSeq and processed with MiXCR. Summary of the overall study and its limitations: Early after transplant, peak levels of circulating GvH clones were associated with declines in HvG clones. In the allografts of patients with donor T cell macrochimerism, GvH to HvG T cell clonal ratios were high. The relatively low number and heterogeneity of intestinal transplant patients limited the conclusions. GvH clones were detected in recipient bone marrow, and some of these GvH clones were observed earlier in ileal mucosa or blood, consistent with an intestinal mucosal origin.

Libraries were constructed by the immunoSEQ multiplex PCR assay. Adaptive Biotechnologies carried out high-throughput TCR-beta CDR3 sequencing of genomic DNA for most patients. The published analysis was carried out like this. TCR sequencing data for 18 patients were retrieved from Adaptive's ImmunoSEQ software; a few other patients were processed with MiXCR and VDJtools. CDR3 nucleotide sequences shared between donor and recipient were removed because the origin of such sequences could not be assigned. Alloreactive clones required at least 2-fold expansion over unstimulated cells and minimum CFSE-low frequency of 0.002% (template counts) or 0.001% (read counts). A clone was considered mappable if detected in the sequenced pre-transplant spleen, lymph node, or MLR CFSE-low populations of the donor or recipient. The cumulative frequency of alloreactive clones was calculated as a percentage of all sequences, weighted by copy number. TCRdb holds this immuneACCESS table with in-frame rearrangements only. Some clones are missing; in checked studies, unresolved V genes explain under half, and the rest has no known cause. From that table come the V and J calls and clone size; the DNA was used to work out D and trimming. For this sample there are about 98,000 clones; roughly 83% appear just once. The ten largest clones capture under 1.5% of the sample.

In the first month after transplant, blood samples were collected up to 4 times, and after that at least monthly when available. At the junction V is shortened by 1 base and J by 2 bases, with 12 bases in between. The germline V gene encodes CDR1 KGHSH and CDR2 LQKENI. Including cysteine and phenylalanine, the CDR3 has 16 amino acids. Of all the DNA, just the CDR3 is kept, 48 bases in frame from base 1. A remark on this clone: The antigen it recognizes is unknown. Base qualities are not recorded, but no much larger clone differs from it by a single base.

Rearrangement joined TRBV18 to TRBJ1-5, and the D gene may be TRBD1, 5 bases matching. Source: PBMCs, taken 255 days after intestinal transplant. The sequence derives from a human patient who received an intestinal transplant, so some T cells may come from the graft donor. The CDR3 protein sequence reads: CASSPQFSRGNQPQHF. The sequenced DNA: TGTGCCAGCTCACCACAATTTTCCAGGGGCAATCAGCCCCAGCATTTT.